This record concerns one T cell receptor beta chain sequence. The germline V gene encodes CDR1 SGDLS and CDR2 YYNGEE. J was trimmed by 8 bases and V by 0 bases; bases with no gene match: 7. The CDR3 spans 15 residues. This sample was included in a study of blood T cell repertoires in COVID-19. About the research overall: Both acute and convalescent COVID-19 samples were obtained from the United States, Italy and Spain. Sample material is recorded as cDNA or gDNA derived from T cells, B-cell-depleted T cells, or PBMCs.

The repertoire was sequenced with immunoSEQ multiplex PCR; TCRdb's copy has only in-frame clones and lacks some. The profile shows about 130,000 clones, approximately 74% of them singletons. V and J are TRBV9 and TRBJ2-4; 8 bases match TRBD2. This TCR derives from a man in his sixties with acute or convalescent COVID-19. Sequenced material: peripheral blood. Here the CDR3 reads CASSVAAGGGDIQYF. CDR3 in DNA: TGTGCCAGCAGCGTAGCGGCGGGGGGCGGCGACATTCAGTACTTC. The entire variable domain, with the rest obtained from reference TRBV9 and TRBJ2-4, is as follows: DSGVTQTPKHLITATGQRVTLRCSPRSGDLSVYWYQQSLDQGLQFLIQYYNGEERAKGNILERFSAQQFPDLHSELNLSSLELGDSALYFCASSVAAGGGDIQYFGAGTRLSVL.